This T cell receptor beta chain was found in a study of tissue T cells after allogeneic stem cell transplantation. Trimming removed 1 base from V and 2 bases from J; junction bases left unmatched: 5. The germline CDR1 and CDR2 sequences are NSQYPW and LRSPGD (reference sequence). This CDR3 is built from 16 residues. Time point indicated: mouse harvest day 14 after allogeneic transplant. Tail vein injection delivered 10^7 T-cell-depleted bone marrow cells and 10^6 splenic CD5+ T cells. Concerning this clone itself: Its matching antigen is unknown. Germline and genes: mouse. The CDR3 goes on 1 residue after the read ends, and that part is filled in from the germline J gene.

General study findings and limits: This small cohort was clinically heterogeneous, and sampling depth was a limitation.

Profiling relied on immunoSEQ multiplex PCR, and the TCRdb table lists in-frame clones only, not all of them. The table lists roughly 2,600 clones, around 45% of them singletons. The chain has TRBV1 and TRBJ2-4, with 8 positions matching TRBD1. The sequence was obtained from a female BALB/c mouse given C57BL/6 T cells with graft-versus-host disease after an allogeneic hematopoietic cell transplant. Material for sequencing was gut tissue. CDR3 DNA, as far as it was read: TGCACCTGCAGTGCAGTCGGCAGGGGGCTTCAAAACACCTTGTAC. This encodes CTCSAVGRGLQNTLY. The entire CDR3 sequence reads CTCSAVGRGLQNTLYF.